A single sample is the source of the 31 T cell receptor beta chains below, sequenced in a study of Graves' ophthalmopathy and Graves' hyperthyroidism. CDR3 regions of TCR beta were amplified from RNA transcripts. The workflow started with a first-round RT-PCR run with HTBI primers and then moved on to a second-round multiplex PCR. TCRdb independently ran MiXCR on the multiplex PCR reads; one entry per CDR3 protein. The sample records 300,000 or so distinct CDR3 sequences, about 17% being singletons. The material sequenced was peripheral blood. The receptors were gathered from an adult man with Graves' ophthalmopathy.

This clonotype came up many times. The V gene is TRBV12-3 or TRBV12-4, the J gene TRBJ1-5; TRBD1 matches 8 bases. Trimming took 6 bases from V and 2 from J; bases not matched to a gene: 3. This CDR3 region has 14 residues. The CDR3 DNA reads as TGTGCCAGCAGAGGACAGGGTGGCAATCAGCCCCAGCATTTT. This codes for CASRGQGGNQPQHF.

CDR3 sequence (DNA): TGTGCCAGCTCAGGACTGAATAATTCACCCCTCCACTTT. It codes for CASSGLNNSPLHF. This rearrangement joins TRBV6-1 to TRBJ1-6; the D is unclear. Germline lookup yields CDR1 MNHNS and CDR2 SASEGT. CDR3 size: 13 residues. V lost 8 bases and J 5 bases, leaving 10 bases between the germline ends.

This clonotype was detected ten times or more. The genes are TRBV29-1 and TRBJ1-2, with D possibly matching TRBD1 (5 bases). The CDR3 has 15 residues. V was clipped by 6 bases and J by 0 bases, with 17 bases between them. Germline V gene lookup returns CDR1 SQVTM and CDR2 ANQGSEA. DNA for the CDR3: TGCAGCGTGGGGAGGGATTGGGGGGCTAACTATGGCTACACCTTC. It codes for CSVGRDWGANYGYTF.

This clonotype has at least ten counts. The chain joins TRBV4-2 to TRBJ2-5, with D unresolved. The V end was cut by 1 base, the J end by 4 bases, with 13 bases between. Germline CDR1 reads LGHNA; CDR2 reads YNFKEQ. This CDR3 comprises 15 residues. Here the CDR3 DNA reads TGTGCCAGCAGCCAAGCGACGCGGTCCGTAGAGACCCAGTACTTC. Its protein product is CASSQATRSVETQYF.

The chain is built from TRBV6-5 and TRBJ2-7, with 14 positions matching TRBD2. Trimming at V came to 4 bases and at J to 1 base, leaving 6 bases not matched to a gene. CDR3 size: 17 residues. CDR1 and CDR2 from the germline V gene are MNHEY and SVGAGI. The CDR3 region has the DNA TGTGCCAGCAGTTCGACTAGCGGGAGGGCCAAGTCCTACGAGCAGTACTTC. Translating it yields CASSSTSGRAKSYEQYF.

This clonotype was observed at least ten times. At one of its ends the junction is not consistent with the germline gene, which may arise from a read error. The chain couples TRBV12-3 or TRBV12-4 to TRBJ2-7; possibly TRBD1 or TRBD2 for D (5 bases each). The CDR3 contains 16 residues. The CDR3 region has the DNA TGTGCCAGCAGTACCCAAGGTGGGGACCAAGCCTACGAGCGGTACTTC. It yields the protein CASSTQGGDQAYERYF.

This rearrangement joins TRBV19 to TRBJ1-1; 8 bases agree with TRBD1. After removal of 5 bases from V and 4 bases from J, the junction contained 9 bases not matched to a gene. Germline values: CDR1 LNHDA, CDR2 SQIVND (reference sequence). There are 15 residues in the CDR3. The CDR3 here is CASSPLDRARTEAFF. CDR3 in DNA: TGTGCCAGTAGTCCGTTGGACAGGGCTCGCACTGAAGCTTTCTTT.

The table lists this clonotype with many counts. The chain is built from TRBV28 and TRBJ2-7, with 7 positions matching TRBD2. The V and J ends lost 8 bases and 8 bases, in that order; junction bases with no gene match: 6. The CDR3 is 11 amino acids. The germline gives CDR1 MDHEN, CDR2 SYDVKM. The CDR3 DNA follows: TGTGCCAGCCAGGGAGGGACGAAGCAGTACTTC. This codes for CASQGGTKQYF.

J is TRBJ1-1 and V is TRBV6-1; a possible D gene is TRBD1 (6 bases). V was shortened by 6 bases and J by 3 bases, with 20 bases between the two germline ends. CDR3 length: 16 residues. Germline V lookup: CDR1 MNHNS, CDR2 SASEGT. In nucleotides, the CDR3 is TGTGCCAGCAGACTTGGGACAAACCGCCGGGACACTGAAGCTTTCTTT. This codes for CASRLGTNRRDTEAFF.

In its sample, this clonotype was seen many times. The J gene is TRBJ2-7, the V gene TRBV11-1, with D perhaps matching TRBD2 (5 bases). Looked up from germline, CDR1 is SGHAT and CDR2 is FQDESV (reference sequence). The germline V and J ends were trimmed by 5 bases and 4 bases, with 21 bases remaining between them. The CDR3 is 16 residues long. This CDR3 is CASSTPSGRASYEQYF. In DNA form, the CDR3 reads TGTGCCAGCAGCACCCCGTCCGGGCGGGCTTCTTACGAGCAGTACTTC.

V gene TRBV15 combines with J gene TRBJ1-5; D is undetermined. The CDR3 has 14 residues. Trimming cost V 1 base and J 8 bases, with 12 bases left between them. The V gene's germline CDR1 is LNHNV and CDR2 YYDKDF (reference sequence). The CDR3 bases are TGTGCCACCAGCAGAGGCGAAGCAATAGAGCCCCAGCATTTT. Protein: CATSRGEAIEPQHF.

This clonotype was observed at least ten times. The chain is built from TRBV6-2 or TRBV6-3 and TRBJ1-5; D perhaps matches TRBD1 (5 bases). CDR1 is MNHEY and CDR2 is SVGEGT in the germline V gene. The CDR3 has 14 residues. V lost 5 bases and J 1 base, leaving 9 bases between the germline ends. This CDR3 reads CASSADRSNQPQHF. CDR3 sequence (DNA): TGTGCCAGCAGTGCCGACAGAAGCAATCAGCCCCAGCATTTT.

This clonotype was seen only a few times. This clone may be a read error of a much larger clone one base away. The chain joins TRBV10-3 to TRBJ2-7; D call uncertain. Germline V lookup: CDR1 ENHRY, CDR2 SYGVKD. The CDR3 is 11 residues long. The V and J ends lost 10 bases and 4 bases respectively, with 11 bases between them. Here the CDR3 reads CATLAGYEQYF. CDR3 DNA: TGTGCCACACTGGCTGGGTACGAGCAGTACTTC.

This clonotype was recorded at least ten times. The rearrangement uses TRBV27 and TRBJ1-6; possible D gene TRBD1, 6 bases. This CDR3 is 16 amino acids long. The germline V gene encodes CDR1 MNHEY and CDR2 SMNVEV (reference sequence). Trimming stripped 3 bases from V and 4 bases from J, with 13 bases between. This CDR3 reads CASSFSRGGYNSPLHF. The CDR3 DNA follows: TGTGCCAGCAGTTTTTCGAGAGGGGGGTATAATTCACCCCTCCACTTT.

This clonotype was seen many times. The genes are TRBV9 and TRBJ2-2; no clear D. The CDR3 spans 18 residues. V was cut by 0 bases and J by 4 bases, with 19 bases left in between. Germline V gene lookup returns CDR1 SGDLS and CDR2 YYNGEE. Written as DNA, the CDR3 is TGTGCCAGCAGCGTAGCTACTCTTGACACCTCGGTCACCGGGGAGCTGTTTTTT. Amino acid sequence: CASSVATLDTSVTGELFF.

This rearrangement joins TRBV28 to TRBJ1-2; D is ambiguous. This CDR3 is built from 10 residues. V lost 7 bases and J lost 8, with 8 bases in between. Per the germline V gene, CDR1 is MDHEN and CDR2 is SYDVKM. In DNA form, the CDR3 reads TGTGCCAGCACTAGCGGGGGCTACACCTTC. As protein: CASTSGGYTF.

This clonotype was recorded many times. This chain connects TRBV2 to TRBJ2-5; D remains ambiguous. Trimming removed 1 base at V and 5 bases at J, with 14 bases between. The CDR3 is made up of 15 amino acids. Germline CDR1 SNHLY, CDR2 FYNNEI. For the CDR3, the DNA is TGTGCCAGCAGTGAAGACCGGACGGTAGTGGAGACCCAGTACTTC. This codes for CASSEDRTVVETQYF.

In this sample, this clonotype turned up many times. As DNA, the CDR3 is TGTGCCAGCAGCCACGGGACACCCATGAACACTGAAGCTTTCTTT. This translates into CASSHGTPMNTEAFF. The rearrangement uses TRBV14 and TRBJ1-1; D is possibly TRBD1 (6 bases). Trimming shortened V by 3 bases and J by 0 bases, and 11 bases separated the two germline ends. CDR1 is SGHDN, CDR2 FVKESK, per germline. The CDR3 runs to 15 residues.

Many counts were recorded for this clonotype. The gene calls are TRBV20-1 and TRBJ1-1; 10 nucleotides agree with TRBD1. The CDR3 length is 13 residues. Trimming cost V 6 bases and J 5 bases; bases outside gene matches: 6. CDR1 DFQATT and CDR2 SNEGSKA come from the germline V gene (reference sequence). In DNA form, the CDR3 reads TGCAGTGCCGGACAGGGGGGGGAGACTGAAGCTTTCTTT. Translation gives CSAGQGGETEAFF.

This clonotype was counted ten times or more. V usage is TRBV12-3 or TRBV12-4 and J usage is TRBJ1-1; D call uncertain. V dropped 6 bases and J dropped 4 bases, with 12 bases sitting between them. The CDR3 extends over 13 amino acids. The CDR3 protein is CASSPDVGTEAFF. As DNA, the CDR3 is TGTGCCAGCAGCCCGGATGTTGGCACTGAAGCTTTCTTT.

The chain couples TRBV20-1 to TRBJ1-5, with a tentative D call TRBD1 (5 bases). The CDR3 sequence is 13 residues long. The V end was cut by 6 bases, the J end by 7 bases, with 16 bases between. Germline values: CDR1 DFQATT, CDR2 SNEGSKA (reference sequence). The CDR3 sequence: CSARGGPGQPQHF. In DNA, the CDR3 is TGCAGTGCCCGGGGGGGACCCGGGCAGCCCCAGCATTTT.

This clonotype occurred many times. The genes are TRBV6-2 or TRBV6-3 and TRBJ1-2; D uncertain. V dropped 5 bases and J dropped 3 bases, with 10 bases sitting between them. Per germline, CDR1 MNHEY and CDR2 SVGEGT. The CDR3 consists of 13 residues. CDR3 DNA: TGTGCCAGCAGTCCGTCGGGCGACTATGGCTACACCTTC. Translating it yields CASSPSGDYGYTF.

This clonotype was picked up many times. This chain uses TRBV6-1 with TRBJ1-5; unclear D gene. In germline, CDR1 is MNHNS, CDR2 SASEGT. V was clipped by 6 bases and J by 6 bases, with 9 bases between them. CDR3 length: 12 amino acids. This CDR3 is CASRRHGQPQHF. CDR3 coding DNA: TGTGCCAGCAGACGTCATGGTCAGCCCCAGCATTTT.

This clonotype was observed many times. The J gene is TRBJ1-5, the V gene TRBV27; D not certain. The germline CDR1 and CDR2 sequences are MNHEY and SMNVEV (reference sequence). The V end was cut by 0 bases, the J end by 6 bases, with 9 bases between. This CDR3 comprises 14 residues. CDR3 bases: TGTGCCAGCAGTTTATCGAGTGAAGCTCAGCCCCAGCATTTT. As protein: CASSLSSEAQPQHF.

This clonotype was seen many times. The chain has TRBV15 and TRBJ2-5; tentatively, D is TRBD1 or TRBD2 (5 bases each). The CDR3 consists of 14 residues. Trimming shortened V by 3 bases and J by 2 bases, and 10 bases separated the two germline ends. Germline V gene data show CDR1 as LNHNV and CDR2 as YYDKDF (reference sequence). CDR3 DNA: TGTGCCACCAGCAGCGGGGCCCAGCAAGAGACCCAGTACTTC. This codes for CATSSGAQQETQYF. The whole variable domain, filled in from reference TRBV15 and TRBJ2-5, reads DAMVIQNPRYQVTQFGKPVTLSCSQTLNHNVMYWYQQKSSQAPKLLFHYYDKDFNNEADTPDNFQSRRPNTSFCFLDIRSPGLGDTAMYLCATSSGAQQETQYFGPGTRLLVL.

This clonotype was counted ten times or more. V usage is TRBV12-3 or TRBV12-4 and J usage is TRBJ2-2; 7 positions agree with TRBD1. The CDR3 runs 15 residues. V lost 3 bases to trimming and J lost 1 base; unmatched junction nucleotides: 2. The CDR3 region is CASSFQGVNTGELFF. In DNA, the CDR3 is TGTGCCAGCAGTTTCCAGGGGGTGAACACCGGGGAGCTGTTTTTT.

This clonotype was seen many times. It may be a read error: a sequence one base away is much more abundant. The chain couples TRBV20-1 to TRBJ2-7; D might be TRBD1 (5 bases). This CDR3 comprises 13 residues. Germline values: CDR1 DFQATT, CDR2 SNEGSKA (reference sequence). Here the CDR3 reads CGAMEVAGYEQYF. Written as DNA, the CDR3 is TGCGGTGCTATGGAAGTGGCAGGGTACGAGCAGTACTTC.

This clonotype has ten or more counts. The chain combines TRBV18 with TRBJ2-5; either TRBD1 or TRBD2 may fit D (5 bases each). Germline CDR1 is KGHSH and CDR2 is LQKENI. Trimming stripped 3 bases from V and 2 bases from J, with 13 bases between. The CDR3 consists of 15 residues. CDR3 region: CASSPGTVDQETQYF. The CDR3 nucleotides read TGTGCCAGCTCACCCGGGACCGTGGATCAAGAGACCCAGTACTTC.

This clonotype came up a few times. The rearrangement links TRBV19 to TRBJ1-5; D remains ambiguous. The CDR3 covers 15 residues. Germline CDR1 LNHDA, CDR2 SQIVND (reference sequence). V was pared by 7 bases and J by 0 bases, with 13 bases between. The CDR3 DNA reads TGTGCCAGTACGAGACAAACGCCTAGCAATCAGCCCCAGCATTTT. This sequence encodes CASTRQTPSNQPQHF.

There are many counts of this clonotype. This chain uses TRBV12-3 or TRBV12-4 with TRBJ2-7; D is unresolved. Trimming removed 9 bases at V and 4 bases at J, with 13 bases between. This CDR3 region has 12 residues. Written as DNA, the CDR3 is TGTGCCAGTAATAGGGAAGGGTACGAGCAGTACTTC. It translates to CASNREGYEQYF.

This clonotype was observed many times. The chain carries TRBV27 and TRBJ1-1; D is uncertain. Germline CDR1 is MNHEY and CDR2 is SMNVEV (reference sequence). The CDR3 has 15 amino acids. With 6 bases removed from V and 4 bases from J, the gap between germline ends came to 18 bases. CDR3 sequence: CASSLRSRASTEAFF. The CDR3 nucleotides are TGTGCCAGCAGCCTCAGGAGCCGCGCCAGCACTGAAGCTTTCTTT.